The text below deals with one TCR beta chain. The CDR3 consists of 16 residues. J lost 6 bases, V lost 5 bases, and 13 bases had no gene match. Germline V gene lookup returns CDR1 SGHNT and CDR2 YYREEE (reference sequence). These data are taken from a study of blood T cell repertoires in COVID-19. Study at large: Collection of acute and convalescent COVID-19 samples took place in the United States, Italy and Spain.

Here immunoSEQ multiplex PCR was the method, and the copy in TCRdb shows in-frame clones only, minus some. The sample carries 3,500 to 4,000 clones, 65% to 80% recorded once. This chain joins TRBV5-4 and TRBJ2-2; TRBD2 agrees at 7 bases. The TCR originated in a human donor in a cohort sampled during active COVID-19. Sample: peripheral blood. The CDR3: CASSTSVGVMAGELFF. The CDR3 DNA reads TGTGCCAGCAGTACTAGCGTCGGAGTAATGGCCGGGGAGCTGTTTTTT.